The 8 T cell receptor beta chains listed next were all sequenced from one sample in a study of cytomegalovirus exposure and HLA in healthy donors. A multiplex PCR was run with 60 Vbeta primers and 13 Jbeta primers. Assay used: immunoSEQ multiplex PCR; TCRdb lists only in-frame clones, some missing. This table has about 180,000 clones, over 60% appearing once. Sequencing used PBMCs. These receptors were obtained from a man younger than 30 in good health and CMV-seronegative.

The table lists this clone with a count of one. The chain has TRBV7-9 and TRBJ2-7; no reliable D call. The V gene's germline CDR1 is SEHNR and CDR2 FQNEAQ (reference sequence). The CDR3 is made up of 12 amino acids. Trimming removed 3 bases from V and 6 bases from J, with 9 bases in between. The CDR3 DNA reads as TGTGCCAGCAGCTTGAGGAGTGTCGAGCAGTACTTC. It yields the protein CASSLRSVEQYF.

The chain uses TRBV27 and TRBJ1-4; unclear D gene. The CDR3 contains 14 residues. Germline V lookup: CDR1 MNHEY, CDR2 SMNVEV (reference sequence). The V end was cut by 5 bases, the J end by 1 base, with 8 bases between. CDR3 in DNA: TGTGCCAGCAGTCCCTATGGAACTAATGAAAAACTGTTTTTT. Its protein is CASSPYGTNEKLFF.

The V gene is TRBV28, the J gene TRBJ1-5, with D hard to call. CDR1 is MDHEN, CDR2 SYDVKM, per germline. Trimming left V 3 bases short and J 6 bases short, with 15 bases between. The length of the CDR3 is 15 residues. Written as DNA, the CDR3 is TGTGCCAGCAGTTTCCGTAGGGAGAATCGTCAGCCCCAGCATTTT. As protein: CASSFRRENRQPQHF. Full variable domain (missing parts from reference TRBV28 and TRBJ1-5): DVKVTQSSRYLVKRTGEKVFLECVQDMDHENMFWYRQDPGLGLRLIYFSYDVKMKEKGDIPEGYSVSREKKERFSLILESASTNQTSMYLCASSFRRENRQPQHFGDGTRLSIL.

The chain joins TRBV5-4 to TRBJ2-7, with 8 bases identical to TRBD2. Germline-derived CDR1 and CDR2 are SGHNT and YYREEE (reference sequence). Germline trimming cut 0 bases from V and 7 bases from J; bases unmatched to any gene: 9. This CDR3 has 15 residues. DNA of the CDR3: TGTGCCAGCAGCTTGGAGGCCGGGAGGGCCGGAGAGCAGTACTTC. It encodes CASSLEAGRAGEQYF.

This chain links TRBV28 with TRBJ2-2; D uncertain. CDR1 is MDHEN and CDR2 is SYDVKM in the germline V gene. V was shortened by 3 bases and J by 7 bases, with 12 bases between the two germline ends. CDR3 size: 14 residues. The CDR3 loop reads CASSFSHGGGELFF. DNA of the CDR3: TGTGCCAGCAGTTTCTCGCACGGTGGCGGGGAGCTGTTTTTT.

This clone was seen a single time. This rearrangement joins TRBV6-1 to TRBJ2-3; D ambiguous. V was pared by 7 bases and J by 0 bases, with 11 bases between. The CDR3 consists of 14 residues. From germline, CDR1 is MNHNS and CDR2 SASEGT. DNA of the CDR3: TGTGCCAGCACTCCGAGGTTCAGCACAGATACGCAGTATTTT. Translated: CASTPRFSTDTQYF.

The rearrangement uses TRBV4-2 and TRBJ2-1; TRBD2 matches at 7 bases. The CDR3 has 12 amino acids. J lost 4 bases, V lost 11 bases, and 5 bases had no gene match. CDR1 is LGHNA, CDR2 YNFKEQ, per germline. The CDR3 loop is CAAGEGYNEQFF. The CDR3 nucleotides read TGTGCCGCCGGGGAGGGATACAATGAGCAGTTCTTC.

The rearrangement uses TRBV4-1 and TRBJ2-7; maybe TRBD2 (5 bases). Germline V gene data show CDR1 as MGHRA and CDR2 as YSYEKL. Trimming shortened V by 5 bases and J by 3 bases, and 14 bases separated the two germline ends. The CDR3 runs 14 residues. The CDR3 DNA reads TGCGCCAGCAGCTCCCTGGCGGAGGTCTACGAGCAGTACTTC. Amino acids: CASSSLAEVYEQYF.